The present T cell receptor (beta chain) was sequenced within a study of blood T cell repertoires in COVID-19. Study context: COVID-19 samples, acute and convalescent, were from the United States, Italy and Spain.

The CDR3 extends over 13 amino acids. Trimming cost V 6 bases and J 4 bases, with 12 bases left between them. CDR1 is LNHDA and CDR2 is SQIVND in the germline V gene (reference sequence). The repertoire was sequenced with immunoSEQ multiplex PCR; TCRdb's copy has only in-frame clones and lacks some. Of fewer than 100,000 clones detected, 80% appear once; the ten largest clones hold around a tenth. Sequenced: peripheral blood. The chain links TRBV19 to TRBJ1-1; maybe TRBD1 (5 bases). The sequence came from a woman between 65 and 79 years old with acute or convalescent COVID-19. The CDR3 here is CASRRDFFTEAFF. CDR3 bases: TGTGCCAGTAGAAGGGACTTCTTCACTGAAGCTTTCTTT.